The clone carrying this T cell receptor (beta chain) was seen more than once but under ten times. The germline V and J ends were trimmed by 4 bases and 2 bases, with 12 bases remaining between them. The CDR3 is 16 residues long. Germline V CDR1 and CDR2: LGHNA, YSLEER. The time point here: patch test 2, 6 weeks after DPC sensitization. Treatment: therapeutic diphenylcyclopropenone sensitization with weekly scalp DPC. One entry per CDR3 protein, called by TCRdb with MiXCR from the RACE reads. The sample consists of about 350,000 distinct CDR3 sequences, over 6% of them appearing once. The data originate from a study of human T cells and chemical hapten exposure.

The rearrangement uses TRBV4-3 and TRBJ2-6, with TRBD2 as a possible D gene (5 bases). Sequenced material: whole blood, taken in connection with sensitization to the hapten diphenylcyclopropenone (DPC). The TCR comes from a young woman with alopecia areata. Some clones in this sample may be carry-over from other donors' samples. The CDR3 loop is CASSPVTGAGANVLTF. CDR3 coding DNA: TGCGCCAGCAGCCCCGTCACCGGGGCTGGGGCCAACGTCCTGACTTTC.